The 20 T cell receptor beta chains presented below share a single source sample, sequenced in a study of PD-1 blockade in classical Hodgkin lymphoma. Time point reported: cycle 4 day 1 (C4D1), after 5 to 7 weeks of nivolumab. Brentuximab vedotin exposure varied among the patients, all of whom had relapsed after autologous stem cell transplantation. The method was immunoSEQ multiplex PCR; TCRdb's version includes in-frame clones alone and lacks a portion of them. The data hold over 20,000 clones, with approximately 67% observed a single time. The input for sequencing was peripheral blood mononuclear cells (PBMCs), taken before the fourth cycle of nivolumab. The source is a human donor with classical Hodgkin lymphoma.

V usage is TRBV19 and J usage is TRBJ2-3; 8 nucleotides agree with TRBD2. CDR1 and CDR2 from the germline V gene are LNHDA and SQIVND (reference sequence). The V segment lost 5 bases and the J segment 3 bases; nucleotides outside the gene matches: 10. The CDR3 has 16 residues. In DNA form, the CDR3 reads TGTGCCAGTAGTTCCCTAGTCAGCGGGGGTACAGATACGCAGTATTTT. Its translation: CASSSLVSGGTDTQYF. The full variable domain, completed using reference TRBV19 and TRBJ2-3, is DGGITQSPKYLFRKEGQNVTLSCEQNLNHDAMYWYRQDPGQGLRLIYYSQIVNDFQKGDIAEGYSVSREKKESFPLTVTSAQKNPTAFYLCASSSLVSGGTDTQYFGPGTRLTVL.

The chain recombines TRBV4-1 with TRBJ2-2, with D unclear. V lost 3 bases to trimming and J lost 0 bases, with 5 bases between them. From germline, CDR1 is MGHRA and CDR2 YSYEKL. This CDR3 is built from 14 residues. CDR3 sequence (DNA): TGCGCCAGCAGCCATGGTGCGAACACCGGGGAGCTGTTTTTT. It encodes CASSHGANTGELFF.

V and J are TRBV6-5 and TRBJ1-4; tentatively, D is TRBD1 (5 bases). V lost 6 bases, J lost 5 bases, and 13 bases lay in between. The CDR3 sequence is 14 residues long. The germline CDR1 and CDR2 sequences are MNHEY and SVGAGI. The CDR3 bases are TGTGCCAGCAGGGCGGGACGTGAGAATGAAAAACTGTTTTTT. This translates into CASRAGRENEKLFF.

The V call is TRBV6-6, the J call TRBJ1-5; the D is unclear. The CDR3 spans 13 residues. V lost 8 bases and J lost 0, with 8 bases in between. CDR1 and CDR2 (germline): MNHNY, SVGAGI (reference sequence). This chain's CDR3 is CASRSYSNQPQHF. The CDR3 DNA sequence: TGTGCCAGCCGGAGTTATAGCAATCAGCCCCAGCATTTT.

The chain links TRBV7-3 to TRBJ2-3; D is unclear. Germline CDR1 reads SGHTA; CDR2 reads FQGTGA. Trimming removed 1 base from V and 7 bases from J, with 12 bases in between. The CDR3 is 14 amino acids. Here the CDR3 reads CASSLSGTQNTQYF. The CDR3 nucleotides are TGTGCCAGCAGCTTAAGCGGTACACAAAATACGCAGTATTTT.

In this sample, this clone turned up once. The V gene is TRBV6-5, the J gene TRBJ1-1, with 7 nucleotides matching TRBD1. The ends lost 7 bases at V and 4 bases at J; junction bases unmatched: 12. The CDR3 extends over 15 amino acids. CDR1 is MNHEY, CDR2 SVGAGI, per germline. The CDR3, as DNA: TGTGCCAGCACCCTTAACAGGGGTCGGTTCACTGAAGCTTTCTTT. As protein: CASTLNRGRFTEAFF.

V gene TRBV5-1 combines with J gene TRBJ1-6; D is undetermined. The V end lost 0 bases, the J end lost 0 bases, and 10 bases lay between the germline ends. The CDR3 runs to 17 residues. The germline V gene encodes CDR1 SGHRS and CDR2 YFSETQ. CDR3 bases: TGCGCCAGCAGCTTGGCCGGGCGAAGCTCCTATAATTCACCCCTCCACTTT. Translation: CASSLAGRSSYNSPLHF.

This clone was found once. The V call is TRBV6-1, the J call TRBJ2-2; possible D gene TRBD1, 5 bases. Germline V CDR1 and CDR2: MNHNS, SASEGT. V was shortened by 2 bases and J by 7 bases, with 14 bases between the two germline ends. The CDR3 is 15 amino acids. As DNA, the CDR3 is TGTGCCAGCAGTGAAAGTCTTTCAGGGATCGGGGAGCTGTTTTTT. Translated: CASSESLSGIGELFF.

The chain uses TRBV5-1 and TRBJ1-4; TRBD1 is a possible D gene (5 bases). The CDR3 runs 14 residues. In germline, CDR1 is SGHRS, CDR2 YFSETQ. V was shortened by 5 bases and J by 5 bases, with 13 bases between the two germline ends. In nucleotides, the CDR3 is TGCGCCAGCAGTAAGGGGACGCGAAATGAAAAACTGTTTTTT. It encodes CASSKGTRNEKLFF.

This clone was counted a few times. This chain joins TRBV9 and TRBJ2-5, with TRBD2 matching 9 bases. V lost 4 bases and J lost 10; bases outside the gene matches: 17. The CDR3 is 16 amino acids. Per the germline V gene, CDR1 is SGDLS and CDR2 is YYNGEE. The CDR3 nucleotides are TGTGCCAGCAGCACCCATTCGGGACTAGCCCCCGGGGGCCAGTACTTC. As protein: CASSTHSGLAPGGQYF.

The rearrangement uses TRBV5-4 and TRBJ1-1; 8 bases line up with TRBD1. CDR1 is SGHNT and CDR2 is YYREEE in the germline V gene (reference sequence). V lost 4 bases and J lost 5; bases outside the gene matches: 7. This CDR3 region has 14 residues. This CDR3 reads CASSPRQGRTEAFF. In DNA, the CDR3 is TGTGCCAGCAGCCCTAGACAGGGGCGGACTGAAGCTTTCTTT. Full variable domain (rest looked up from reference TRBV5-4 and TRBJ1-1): ETGVTQSPTHLIKTRGQQVTLRCSSQSGHNTVSWYQQALGQGPQFIFQYYREEENGRGNFPPRFSGLQFPNYSSELNVNALELDDSALYLCASSPRQGRTEAFFGQGTRLTVV.

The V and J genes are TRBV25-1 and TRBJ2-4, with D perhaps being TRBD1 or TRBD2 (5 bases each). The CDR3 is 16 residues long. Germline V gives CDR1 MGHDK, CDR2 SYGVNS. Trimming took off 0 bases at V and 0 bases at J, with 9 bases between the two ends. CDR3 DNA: TGTGCCAGCAGTGAATATTCCGGGACAGCCAAAAACATTCAGTACTTC. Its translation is CASSEYSGTAKNIQYF.

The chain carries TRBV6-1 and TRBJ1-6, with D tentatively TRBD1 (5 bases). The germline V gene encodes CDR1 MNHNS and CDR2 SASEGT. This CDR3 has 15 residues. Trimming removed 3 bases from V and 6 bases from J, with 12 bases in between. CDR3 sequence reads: CASSEMSGTNSPLHF. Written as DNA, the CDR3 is TGTGCCAGCAGTGAGATGAGTGGGACTAATTCACCCCTCCACTTT.

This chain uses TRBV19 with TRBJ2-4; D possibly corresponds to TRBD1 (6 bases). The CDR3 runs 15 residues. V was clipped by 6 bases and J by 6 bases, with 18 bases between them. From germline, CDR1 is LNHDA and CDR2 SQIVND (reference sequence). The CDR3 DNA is TGTGCCAGTAGGGCGTTGGAGACAGGATCAAACATTCAGTACTTC. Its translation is CASRALETGSNIQYF.

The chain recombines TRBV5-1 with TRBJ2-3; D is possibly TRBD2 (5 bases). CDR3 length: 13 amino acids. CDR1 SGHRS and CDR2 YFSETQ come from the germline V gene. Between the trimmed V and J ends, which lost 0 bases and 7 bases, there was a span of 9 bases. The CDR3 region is CASSLATGNTQYF. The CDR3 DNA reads TGCGCCAGCAGCTTGGCGACCGGGAATACGCAGTATTTT.

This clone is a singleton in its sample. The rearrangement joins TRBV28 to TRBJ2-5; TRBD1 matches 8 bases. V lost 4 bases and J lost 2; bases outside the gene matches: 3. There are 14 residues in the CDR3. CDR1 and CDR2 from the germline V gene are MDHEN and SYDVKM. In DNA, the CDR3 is TGTGCCAGCAGTTCCCGGACAGGGCAAGAGACCCAGTACTTC. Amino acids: CASSSRTGQETQYF.

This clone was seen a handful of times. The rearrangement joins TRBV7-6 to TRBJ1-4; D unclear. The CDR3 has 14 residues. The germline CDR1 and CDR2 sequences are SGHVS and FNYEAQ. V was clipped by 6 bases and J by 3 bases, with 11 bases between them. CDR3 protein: CASREGAANEKLFF. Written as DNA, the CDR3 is TGTGCCAGCAGGGAGGGCGCGGCTAATGAAAAACTGTTTTTT.

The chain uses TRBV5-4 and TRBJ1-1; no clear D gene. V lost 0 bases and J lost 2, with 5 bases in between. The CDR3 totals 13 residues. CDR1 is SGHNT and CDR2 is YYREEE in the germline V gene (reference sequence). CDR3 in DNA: TGTGCCAGCAGCTTGGGGTACAACACTGAAGCTTTCTTT. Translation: CASSLGYNTEAFF.

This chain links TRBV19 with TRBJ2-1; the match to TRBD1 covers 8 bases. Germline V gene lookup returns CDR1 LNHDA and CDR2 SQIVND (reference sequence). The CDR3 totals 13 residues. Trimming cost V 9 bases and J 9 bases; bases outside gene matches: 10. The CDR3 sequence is CASQSRTGFEQFF. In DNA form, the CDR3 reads TGTGCCAGCCAAAGCCGGACAGGGTTTGAGCAGTTCTTC.

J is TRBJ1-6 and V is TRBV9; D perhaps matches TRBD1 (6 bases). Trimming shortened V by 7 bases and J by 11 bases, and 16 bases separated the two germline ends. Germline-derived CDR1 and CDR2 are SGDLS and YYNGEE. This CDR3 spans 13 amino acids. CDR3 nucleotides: TGTGCCAGCGCCGAGGGGGTGGGGACACCCCTCCACTTT. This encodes CASAEGVGTPLHF.